The 27 T cell receptor beta chains reported below all come from one sample, sequenced in a study of blood T cells in healthy people across ages. Primers used in a second PCR of about 6 to 12 cycles were a sample-barcoded 5' primer and a J-beta primer mix. TCRdb ran MiXCR on the 5' RACE reads and lists one entry per CDR3 protein. The data show approximately 800,000 distinct CDR3 sequences, with 35% to 40% seen just once and 10% to 15% held by the top ten. The sequenced material came from blood. These receptors originate from a man aged 18 to 29 in good health.

The V gene is TRBV7-3, the J gene TRBJ2-3; D is undetermined. V lost 5 bases, J lost 0 bases, and 18 bases lay in between. The CDR3 contains 17 residues. Germline V gives CDR1 SGHTA, CDR2 FQGTGA. This CDR3 reads CASSPREPNPSTDTQYF. The CDR3 DNA is TGTGCCAGCAGCCCAAGGGAACCTAACCCTAGCACAGATACGCAGTATTTT.

The chain uses TRBV6-2 or TRBV6-3 and TRBJ2-3, with D unresolved. The CDR3 sequence is 16 residues long. The V gene lost 5 bases and the J gene lost 6 bases, with 21 bases spanning the gap. CDR1 MNHEY and CDR2 SVGEGT come from the germline V gene. The CDR3 DNA reads as TGTGCCAGCAGTGCCAAGCTCCAAGGTTTCGGGGATACGCAGTATTTT. Translation gives CASSAKLQGFGDTQYF.

The sample holds a few counts of this clonotype. The chain couples TRBV10-3 to TRBJ2-3; D is unclear. The germline V and J ends were trimmed by 4 bases and 2 bases, with 19 bases remaining between them. This CDR3 spans 17 amino acids. The V gene's germline CDR1 is ENHRY and CDR2 SYGVKD. In DNA form, the CDR3 reads TGTGCCATCAGTGTGGTGGGATCCAGTAGGGCCACAGATACGCAGTATTTT. Residues: CAISVVGSSRATDTQYF.

Turning to this clonotype: This may come from a read error, since a much larger clone is one base off. The chain employs TRBV3-1 and TRBJ2-1; the D is unclear. The CDR3 length is 14 residues. The germline V gene encodes CDR1 LGHDT and CDR2 YNNKEL (reference sequence). The CDR3 coding sequence is TGTGCCAGCAGCCGTGGGCTGGGTCACAATGGGCAGTTCTTC. It codes for CASSRGLGHNGQFF.

CDR3 loop: CASSLSGDSQPQHF. CDR3 in DNA: TGTGCCAGCAGCTTATCGGGGGACAGTCAGCCCCAGCATTTT. V gene TRBV11-1 combines with J gene TRBJ1-5; 7 bases fit TRBD1. This CDR3 spans 14 amino acids. V dropped 2 bases and J dropped 6; count of bases not matched to a gene: 4. The germline V gene encodes CDR1 SGHAT and CDR2 FQDESV (reference sequence). The variable domain in full, with the rest retrieved from reference TRBV11-1 and TRBJ1-5, is EAEVAQSPRYKITEKSQAVAFWCDPISGHATLYWYRQILGQGPELLVQFQDESVVDDSQLPKDRFSAERLKGVDSTLKIQPAELGDSAMYLCASSLSGDSQPQHFGDGTRLSIL.

This chain connects TRBV3-1 to TRBJ2-3; D gene ambiguous. The CDR3 sequence is 14 residues long. The germline V gene has CDR1 LGHDT and CDR2 YNNKEL (reference sequence). The V gene lost 1 base and the J gene lost 2 bases, with 7 bases spanning the gap. In DNA form, the CDR3 reads TGTGCCAGCAGCCAAGTCCCGATCACAGATACGCAGTATTTT. Translation: CASSQVPITDTQYF.

The chain employs TRBV9 and TRBJ2-1; 12 bases map to TRBD2. J gave up 7 bases and V 10 bases, and 9 bases lay outside the gene matches. This CDR3 spans 14 amino acids. Germline-derived CDR1 and CDR2 are SGDLS and YYNGEE. The DNA of the CDR3 is TGTGCCGGCGGAGGAACTAGCGGGGGGAATGAGCAGTTCTTC. Translated: CAGGGTSGGNEQFF.

This clonotype was seen only a few times. The chain uses TRBV20-1 and TRBJ2-3; no firm D call. The CDR3 extends over 11 amino acids. Germline-derived CDR1 and CDR2 are DFQATT and SNEGSKA (reference sequence). The CDR3 is CRASSVDTQYF. The CDR3 nucleotides read TGCCGCGCCTCATCGGTTGATACGCAGTATTTT.

V is TRBV6-2 or TRBV6-3 and J is TRBJ2-1; TRBD2 agrees at 8 bases. Germline V gene lookup returns CDR1 MNHEY and CDR2 SVGEGT. CDR3 length: 14 residues. This CDR3 reads CASHLRGAYNEQFF. The CDR3 region has the DNA TGTGCATCCCATTTGCGGGGGGCCTACAATGAGCAGTTCTTC.

The chain combines TRBV6-1 with TRBJ2-3, with 8 bases lining up with TRBD2. Unmatched junction bases numbered 11, after V lost 4 bases and J lost 2 bases. Germline lookup yields CDR1 MNHNS and CDR2 SASEGT. The CDR3 spans 17 residues. The CDR3 spells CASSAYGGESLTDTQYF. For the CDR3, the DNA is TGTGCCAGCAGTGCCTACGGGGGGGAGAGTCTCACAGATACGCAGTATTTT.

The V gene is TRBV12-3 or TRBV12-4, the J gene TRBJ2-7; 14 nucleotides agree with TRBD2. This CDR3 has 20 residues. Trimming took 5 bases from V and 0 from J; bases not matched to a gene: 15. In DNA, the CDR3 is TGTGCCAGCAGTCACAAACTCAGGGGACTAGCGGGGGCCAGCTCCTACGAGCAGTACTTC. It translates to CASSHKLRGLAGASSYEQYF.

The V call is TRBV4-1, the J call TRBJ2-7, with D uncertain. The end of the DNA is better explained by TRBJ2-5, so the J call may be wrong. Per the germline V gene, CDR1 is MGHRA and CDR2 is YSYEKL. This CDR3 spans 15 amino acids. CDR3 loop: CASSQETWVDETQYF. Here the CDR3 DNA reads TGCGCCAGCAGCCAAGAGACCTGGGTTGATGAGACCCAGTACTTC.

Comment on this clonotype: One end of the junction varies from germline; a read error may be responsible. The V gene is TRBV4-1, the J gene TRBJ1-2; D gene ambiguous. The V gene's germline CDR1 is MGHRA and CDR2 YSYEKL. This CDR3 has 11 residues. The CDR3 DNA reads as TGCGCCAGCAGCCAAGATCAAGGACGCAACTTC. It yields the protein CASSQDQGRNF.

This chain joins TRBV5-1 and TRBJ2-5; 7 bases map to TRBD2. V lost 7 bases, J lost 1 base, and 4 bases stayed unmatched. In germline, CDR1 is SGHRS, CDR2 YFSETQ. The CDR3 loop spans 13 amino acids. CDR3 sequence (DNA): TGCGCCAGCCGGGAGGCCACCCAAGAGACCCAGTACTTC. This sequence encodes CASREATQETQYF.

V and J are TRBV4-1 and TRBJ2-1; D unclear. The J call is doubtful: the DNA matches TRBJ2-7 better. Germline V CDR1 and CDR2: MGHRA, YSYEKL. CDR3 length equals 17 residues. In DNA form, the CDR3 reads TGCGCCAGCAGCCAAGATCTTTGGCCCCGCTCCTACAATGAGCAGTACTTC. Its protein product is CASSQDLWPRSYNEQYF.

The chain has TRBV6-5 and TRBJ2-5; D possibly corresponds to TRBD2 (6 bases). The CDR3 runs to 14 residues. The germline V gene has CDR1 MNHEY and CDR2 SVGAGI. Trimming removed 2 bases from V and 2 bases from J, with 9 bases in between. The CDR3 reads CASSYRETQETQYF. For the CDR3, the DNA is TGTGCCAGCAGTTACCGGGAGACACAAGAGACCCAGTACTTC.

Of note for this clonotype: This may stem from a read error, because a much larger clone lies one nucleotide away. The CDR3 DNA follows: TGTGCCAGCAGTTTATTGAGGACAGGGTTGTTGGGTGAGCAGTACTTC. The encoded protein is CASSLLRTGLLGEQYF. The rearrangement links TRBV12-3 or TRBV12-4 to TRBJ2-5; 8 positions match TRBD1. The CDR3 contains 16 residues. Trimming removed 2 bases from V and 11 bases from J; junction bases left unmatched: 16.

V usage is TRBV19 and J usage is TRBJ2-4; TRBD2 aligns across 12 bases. The end of the DNA is better explained by TRBJ2-5, so the J call may be wrong. Germline assignment: CDR1 LNHDA and CDR2 SQIVND (reference sequence). The CDR3 is 17 amino acids. CDR3 bases: TGTGCCAGTAGTCACCCAACTAGCGGGGGGATCCAAGAGACCCAGTACTTC. Amino acids: CASSHPTSGGIQETQYF.

This clonotype came up a few times. The gene calls are TRBV5-1 and TRBJ2-1; 7 bases are a match to TRBD1. The CDR3 is 13 residues long. CDR1 and CDR2 (germline): SGHRS, YFSETQ. J lost 7 bases, V lost 2 bases, and 3 bases had no gene match. The CDR3 DNA is TGCGCCAGCAGCTTCACAGGGGTTAATGAGCAGTTCTTC. Protein sequence: CASSFTGVNEQFF.

This clonotype was counted between two and nine times. This chain connects TRBV12-3 or TRBV12-4 to TRBJ1-2; TRBD1 matches at 7 bases. V shed 5 bases, J shed 3 bases, and the junction held 6 bases outside the gene matches. This CDR3 comprises 14 residues. DNA for the CDR3: TGTGCCAGCAGTACCCCCGGGACAGACTATGGCTACACCTTC. Protein product: CASSTPGTDYGYTF.

This clonotype was seen a few times. The genes are TRBV5-5 and TRBJ2-5; D not certain. The J call may be in error: the DNA end matches TRBJ2-7 better. The germline gives CDR1 SGHKS, CDR2 YYEKEE (reference sequence). This CDR3 contains 15 residues. The CDR3: CASSPAPLGAHEQYF. CDR3 in DNA: TGTGCCAGCAGCCCCGCTCCATTAGGCGCCCACGAGCAGTACTTC.

A few counts support this clonotype. The chain recombines TRBV12-3 or TRBV12-4 with TRBJ2-1, with 7 bases fitting TRBD1. V trimming: 8 bases; J trimming: 2 bases; junction bases outside the gene matches: 9. The CDR3 extends over 15 amino acids. The CDR3 is CASGEGALTYNEQFF. The CDR3 DNA reads as TGTGCCAGCGGCGAGGGGGCTTTAACCTACAATGAGCAGTTCTTC.

V and J are TRBV5-1 and TRBJ2-1, with TRBD2 identical over 10 bases. CDR3 length equals 20 residues. With 0 bases clipped from V and 5 bases from J, the junction kept 17 bases outside the gene matches. Looked up from germline, CDR1 is SGHRS and CDR2 is YFSETQ. The CDR3 region has the DNA TGCGCCAGCAGCTTGGTTCGACTAGCGGGCGCGCAGGAAAGACACAATGAGCAGTTCTTC. It is translated as CASSLVRLAGAQERHNEQFF. The full variable domain, in which reference TRBV5-1 and TRBJ2-1 provide the parts outside the CDR3, is KAGVTQTPRYLIKTRGQQVTLSCSPISGHRSVSWYQQTPGQGLQFLFEYFSETQRNKGNFPGRFSGRQFSNSRSEMNVSTLELGDSALYLCASSLVRLAGAQERHNEQFFGPGTRLTVL.

This clonotype has only a few counts. V gene TRBV4-1 combines with J gene TRBJ2-1; 9 nucleotides agree with TRBD2. The CDR3 runs 16 residues. From germline, CDR1 is MGHRA and CDR2 YSYEKL. After removal of 3 bases from V and 7 bases from J, the junction contained 10 bases not matched to a gene. The CDR3 region is CASSQEGLADWNEQFF. CDR3 coding DNA: TGCGCCAGCAGCCAGGAGGGACTAGCTGATTGGAATGAGCAGTTCTTC.

The chain has TRBV6-6 and TRBJ2-1; either TRBD1 or TRBD2 may supply D (5 bases each). The CDR3 length is 13 residues. Germline V gives CDR1 MNHNY, CDR2 SVGAGI (reference sequence). V lost 8 bases and J lost 5, with 13 bases in between. In DNA form, the CDR3 reads TGTGCCAGCGGGACGGGTCGAAACAATGAGCAGTTCTTC. Protein sequence: CASGTGRNNEQFF.

This chain links TRBV24-1 with TRBJ2-2; D is possibly TRBD1 (5 bases). CDR3 size: 14 residues. The germline CDR1 and CDR2 sequences are KGHDR and SFDVKD. V lost 1 base and J lost 6, with 8 bases in between. The CDR3: CATSDFAGPGELFF. CDR3 DNA: TGTGCCACCAGTGATTTTGCAGGGCCCGGGGAGCTGTTTTTT.

This chain joins TRBV7-2 and TRBJ2-2; 13 bases are shared with TRBD2. The germline V gene has CDR1 SGHTA and CDR2 FQGNSA. The ends lost 5 bases at V and 1 base at J; junction bases unmatched: 7. This CDR3 is built from 18 residues. This chain's CDR3 is CASSKGLAGSQNTGELFF. CDR3 coding DNA: TGTGCCAGCAGCAAGGGACTAGCGGGGAGCCAGAACACCGGGGAGCTGTTTTTT. Full variable domain (missing parts from reference TRBV7-2 and TRBJ2-2): GAGVSQSPSNKVTEKGKDVELRCDPISGHTALYWYRQSLGQGLEFLIYFQGNSAPDKSGLPSDRFSAERTGGSVSTLTIQRTQQEDSAVYLCASSKGLAGSQNTGELFFGEGSRLTVL.